Sequencing of this T cell receptor (beta chain) was carried out in a study of OX40 agonist ivuxolimab in advanced cancers. Study context: The dose-escalation cohort had hepatocellular carcinoma, melanoma, renal cell or head and neck cancer.

TCRdb's table, derived via immunoSEQ multiplex PCR, lists solely in-frame clones and lacks some. The table includes 77,000 or so clones, around 80% detected once. The source material was CD4+ or CD8+ T cells sorted from blood, sampled in a trial of the OX40 agonist ivuxolimab. This clonotype was obtained from an adult with an advanced solid tumor such as melanoma, head and neck, liver or kidney cancer.

The CDR3 loop reads CASSLMRGEGYEQFF. CDR3 in DNA: TGTGCCAGCAGTTTAATGAGGGGGGAAGGGTATGAGCAGTTCTTC. This chain connects TRBV28 to TRBJ2-1; D possibly uses TRBD1 or TRBD2 (6 bases each). Germline V CDR1 and CDR2: MDHEN, SYDVKM. Trimming stripped 2 bases from V and 8 bases from J, with 16 bases between. The CDR3 has 15 amino acids. Full variable domain (remainder filled in from reference TRBV28 and TRBJ2-1): DVKVTQSSRYLVKRTGEKVFLECVQDMDHENMFWYRQDPGLGLRLIYFSYDVKMKEKGDIPEGYSVSREKKERFSLILESASTNQTSMYLCASSLMRGEGYEQFFGPGTRLTVL.